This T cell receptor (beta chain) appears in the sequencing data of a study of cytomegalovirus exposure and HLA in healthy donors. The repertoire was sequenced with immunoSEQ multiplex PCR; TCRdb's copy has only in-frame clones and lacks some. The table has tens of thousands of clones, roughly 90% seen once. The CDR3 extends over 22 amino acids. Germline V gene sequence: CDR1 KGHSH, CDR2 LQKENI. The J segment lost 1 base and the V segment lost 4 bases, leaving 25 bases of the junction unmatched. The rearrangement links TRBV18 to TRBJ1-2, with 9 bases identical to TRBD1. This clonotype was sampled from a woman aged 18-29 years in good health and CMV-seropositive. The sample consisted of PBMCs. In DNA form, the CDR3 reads TGTGCCAGCTCACGATTTCGTCGGGACAGGGTTAATATGGGACTAGATAACTATGGCTACACCTTC. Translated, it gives CASSRFRRDRVNMGLDNYGYTF.